This TCR beta chain was obtained from a study of blood T cell repertoires in COVID-19. Overall study context: COVID-19 samples collected from the United States, Italy and Spain covered acute and convalescent phases. In each case, the material was cDNA or gDNA derived from T cells, B-cell-depleted T cells, or PBMCs.

Seattle cases were enrolled at active infection and followed longitudinally. CDR1 and CDR2 (germline): SGHTA, FQGNSA. V shed 4 bases and J 4 bases; nucleotides not matched to a gene: 12. The CDR3 is made up of 16 amino acids. In the original workflow: For nucleated cells, counts were estimated from reference gene primer amplification. The method was immunoSEQ multiplex PCR; TCRdb's version includes in-frame clones alone and lacks a portion of them. Clonal size and the V and J genes are those of that table, whereas D and trimming came from the DNA. This sample has some 200,000 clones, with about 86% found just once.

The specimen sequenced was peripheral blood. This chain uses TRBV7-2 with TRBJ1-2, with 7 nucleotides matching TRBD1. This receptor was obtained from a woman between 70 and 85 years old with COVID-19, enrolled during active disease. The CDR3 region has the DNA TGTGCCAGCAGCTCGGACGTTGGAGGGGGCCTCTATGGCTACACCTTC. Protein product: CASSSDVGGGLYGYTF.